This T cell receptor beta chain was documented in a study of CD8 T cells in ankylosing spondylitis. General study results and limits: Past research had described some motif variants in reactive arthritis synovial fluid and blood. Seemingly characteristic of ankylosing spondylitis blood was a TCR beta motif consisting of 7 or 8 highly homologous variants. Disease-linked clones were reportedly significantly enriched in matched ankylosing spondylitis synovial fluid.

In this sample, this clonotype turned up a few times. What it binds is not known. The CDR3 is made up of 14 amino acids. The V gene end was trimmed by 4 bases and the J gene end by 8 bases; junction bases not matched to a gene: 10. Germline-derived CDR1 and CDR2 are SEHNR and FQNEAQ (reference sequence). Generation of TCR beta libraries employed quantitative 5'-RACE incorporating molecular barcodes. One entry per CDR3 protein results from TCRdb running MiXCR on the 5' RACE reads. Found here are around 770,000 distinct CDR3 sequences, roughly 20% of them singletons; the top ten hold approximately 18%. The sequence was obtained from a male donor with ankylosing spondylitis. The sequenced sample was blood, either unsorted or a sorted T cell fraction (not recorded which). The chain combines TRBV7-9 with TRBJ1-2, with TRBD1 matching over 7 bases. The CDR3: CASSSETGWEGYTF. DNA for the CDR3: TGTGCCAGCAGCTCCGAGACAGGGTGGGAAGGCTACACCTTC.